What follows describes a single T cell receptor beta chain. The antigen remains undetermined. Per germline, CDR1 SGHDN and CDR2 FVKESK. Germline trimming cut 1 base from V and 9 bases from J; bases unmatched to any gene: 8. The CDR3 has 16 residues. The data belong to a study of cytomegalovirus exposure and HLA in healthy donors. About the study: HLA-typed donors contributed about 85 million unique TCRs, which were held in an early data release. Whole-study findings and limits: In a later analysis, CMV-associated beta chains were mostly HLA-associated, it appeared. A missense variant in DCLRE1C was later tied to TCR beta V- and J-gene trimming. DRB1 had the most TCR associations and HLA-C the fewest, a later analysis found, with rates varying by HLA locus.

In the PCR, 60 Vbeta and 13 Jbeta primers were used. Clones were read by immunoSEQ multiplex PCR, and TCRdb kept only the in-frame ones, dropping some. The table shows some 200,000 clones, with approximately 78% occurring only once. The TCR comes from a woman between 18 and 29 years old in good health and CMV-seronegative. Material: PBMCs. This chain joins TRBV14 and TRBJ2-1; TRBD2 aligns across 11 bases. This CDR3 reads CASSQGGSLAGVEQFF. The CDR3, as DNA: TGTGCCAGCAGCCAAGGTGGCTCACTAGCGGGAGTTGAGCAGTTCTTC.